This T cell receptor beta chain came from a study of blood T cell repertoires in COVID-19. The CDR3 is made up of 15 amino acids. CDR1 and CDR2 (germline): MDHEN, SYDVKM. Germline trimming cut 6 bases from V and 2 bases from J; bases unmatched to any gene: 4. This clone occurred once. Methods used by the authors: From reference gene primer amplification, estimates of nucleated cell counts were derived. Using immunoSEQ multiplex PCR, the repertoire was profiled, and TCRdb retains in-frame clones only, with some absent. The D gene and trimming were derived from the DNA, and the V and J assignments and clone size from that table. The data hold roughly 45,000 clones, with about nine tenths observed a single time.

The clonotype comes from a woman of 80 years or more with COVID-19, enrolled during active disease. The chain couples TRBV28 to TRBJ2-2; TRBD2 matches 9 bases. Sequencing was carried out using peripheral blood. CDR3 nucleotide sequence: TGTGCCAGCAGCTTAGCGGGGGTAAACACCGGGGAGCTGTTTTTT. Its protein is CASSLAGVNTGELFF.